Presented here are 29 T cell receptor beta chains from one specimen sequenced in a study of blood T cell repertoires in COVID-19. Sequencing used immunoSEQ multiplex PCR; TCRdb keeps in-frame clones, though not all of them. The sample records approximately 150,000 clones, about four fifths being singletons. Sequenced sample: peripheral blood. These TCRs come from a man between 60 and 70 years old with active or convalescent COVID-19.

This clone has only one observation. The sample contains more than one DNA sequence encoding this CDR3. The genes are TRBV12-3 or TRBV12-4 and TRBJ2-5; TRBD2 might be the D (6 bases). This CDR3 contains 12 residues. Trimming stripped 4 bases from V and 5 bases from J, with 8 bases between. The CDR3 nucleotides are TGTGCCAGCAGTTCCCGGGGGGAGACCCAGTACTTC. Amino acids: CASSSRGETQYF.

The chain carries TRBV3-1 (or the pseudogene TRBV3-2) and TRBJ1-3; no firm D call. CDR1 and CDR2 (germline): LGHDT, YNNKEL (reference sequence). Deletions cut 4 bases from V and 2 bases from J, with 12 bases between. The CDR3 spans 15 residues. The CDR3, as DNA: TGTGCCAGCAGCCCCGGTGGAGGGCCTGGAAACACCATATATTTT. Encoded protein: CASSPGGGPGNTIYF.

This clone was counted only a few times. CDR3 nucleotides: TGTGCCAGCAGTTACGTACAGGGGGTTTCCTACGAGCAGTACTTC. The encoded protein is CASSYVQGVSYEQYF. V and J are TRBV6-5 and TRBJ2-7; 8 bases line up with TRBD1. The germline gives CDR1 MNHEY, CDR2 SVGAGI. The trim removed 2 bases at V and 1 base at J, leaving 4 bases unmatched. This CDR3 spans 15 amino acids.

Only one count was recorded for this clone. The chain has TRBV3-1 (or the pseudogene TRBV3-2) and TRBJ2-7; tentatively, D is TRBD1 (5 bases). V lost 1 base and J lost 3, with 10 bases in between. Germline V CDR1 and CDR2: LGHDT, YNNKEL (reference sequence). The CDR3 contains 14 residues. The CDR3 reads CASSQGGTGYEQYF. DNA for the CDR3: TGTGCCAGCAGCCAAGGTGGTACAGGCTACGAGCAGTACTTC.

This chain joins TRBV2 and TRBJ2-3, with 8 bases identical to TRBD2. The CDR3 totals 15 residues. CDR1 is SNHLY and CDR2 is FYNNEI in the germline V gene. Losses at the gene ends were 0 bases for V and 6 bases for J; bases not matched to a gene: 5. Here the CDR3 reads CASSEAGGASDTQYF. The CDR3, as DNA: TGTGCCAGCAGTGAAGCCGGGGGGGCGTCGGATACGCAGTATTTT. The entire variable domain, with the rest obtained from reference TRBV2 and TRBJ2-3, is as follows: EPEVTQTPSHQVTQMGQEVILRCVPISNHLYFYWYRQILGQKVEFLVSFYNNEISEKSEIFDDQFSVERPDGSNFTLKIRSTKLEDSAMYFCASSEAGGASDTQYFGPGTRLTVL.

The chain combines TRBV29-1 with TRBJ2-2, with a weak D call TRBD1 (5 bases). The V gene lost 6 bases and the J gene lost 6 bases, with 11 bases spanning the gap. This CDR3 is built from 12 residues. Germline values: CDR1 SQVTM, CDR2 ANQGSEA. In nucleotides, the CDR3 is TGCAGCGTAGACAGAGCAGCCGGGGAGCTGTTTTTT. This gives the protein CSVDRAAGELFF.

This clone was seen more than once but under ten times. V is TRBV7-9 and J is TRBJ2-5; no reliable D call. The CDR3 loop spans 13 amino acids. V lost 1 base to trimming and J lost 4 bases, with 7 bases between them. Germline V lookup: CDR1 SEHNR, CDR2 FQNEAQ (reference sequence). In nucleotides, the CDR3 is TGTGCCAGCAGCTTAGATCCGGGAGAGACCCAGTACTTC. This codes for CASSLDPGETQYF.

This clone has only one observation. The chain combines TRBV10-3 with TRBJ2-1; 9 bases are a match to TRBD1. The CDR3 is 14 amino acids. Germline V gene lookup returns CDR1 ENHRY and CDR2 SYGVKD. The V segment lost 8 bases and the J segment 5 bases; nucleotides outside the gene matches: 7. CDR3 nucleotides: TGTGCCATCCAGGGACAGGGTCTGAACAATGAGCAGTTCTTC. It encodes CAIQGQGLNNEQFF.

The chain combines TRBV5-1 with TRBJ1-2, with a tentative D call TRBD1 (6 bases). The CDR3 has 14 residues. The ends were cut back, 5 bases at V and 8 bases at J, with 19 bases in the middle. Looked up from germline, CDR1 is SGHRS and CDR2 is YFSETQ. The CDR3, as DNA: TGCGCCAGCAGTCCTGGGGGCTCCAATGGGGGCTACACCTTC. Amino acids: CASSPGGSNGGYTF.

CDR3: CASSPRDRGSEQYF. DNA for the CDR3: TGTGCCAGCAGCCCCCGGGACAGGGGGTCCGAGCAGTACTTC. V is TRBV3-1 (or the pseudogene TRBV3-2) and J is TRBJ2-7, with 11 bases aligning to TRBD1. Germline trimming cut 4 bases from V and 6 bases from J; bases unmatched to any gene: 5. Germline lookup yields CDR1 LGHDT and CDR2 YNNKEL (reference sequence). This CDR3 has 14 amino acids.

The V call is TRBV6-9, the J call TRBJ1-2, with TRBD1 matching over 7 bases. V gave up 2 bases and J gave up 0 bases; unmatched junction bases: 3. Germline CDR1 and CDR2: MNHGY and SVAAGI. The CDR3 loop spans 15 amino acids. Written as DNA, the CDR3 is TGTGCCAGCAGTTATACGGGACAGACTAACTATGGCTACACCTTC. This encodes CASSYTGQTNYGYTF.

The CDR3 nucleotides are TGTGCCAGCAGCCCGGGACAGGGGTTAGAGCAGTACTTC. Translating gives CASSPGQGLEQYF. This chain uses TRBV6-5 with TRBJ2-7; TRBD1 matches 10 bases. The V segment lost 6 bases and the J segment 7 bases; nucleotides outside the gene matches: 6. Germline CDR1 and CDR2: MNHEY and SVGAGI. This CDR3 is built from 13 residues.

The gene calls are TRBV18 and TRBJ2-1; D gene ambiguous. The CDR3 is 16 residues long. The V end was cut by 0 bases, the J end by 1 base, with 10 bases between. Germline lookup yields CDR1 KGHSH and CDR2 LQKENI. CDR3 amino acids: CASSPPSGESYNEQFF. The CDR3 nucleotides are TGTGCCAGCTCACCACCATCAGGTGAATCCTACAATGAGCAGTTCTTC. Full variable domain (rest looked up from reference TRBV18 and TRBJ2-1): NAGVMQNPRHLVRRRGQEARLRCSPMKGHSHVYWYRQLPEEGLKFMVYLQKENIIDESGMPKERFSAEFPKEGPSILRIQQVVRGDSAAYFCASSPPSGESYNEQFFGPGTRLTVL.

The genes are TRBV25-1 and TRBJ1-6; D is possibly TRBD1 (6 bases). Trimming pared 6 bases from V and 9 bases from J, leaving 9 bases between. CDR3 length: 12 amino acids. Germline CDR1 MGHDK, CDR2 SYGVNS. The CDR3 region is CASRTGPSPLHF. The CDR3 DNA reads TGTGCCAGCAGGACAGGCCCTTCACCCCTCCACTTT.

This clone was detected only a few times. V gene TRBV28 combines with J gene TRBJ1-2, with unresolved D. In germline, CDR1 is MDHEN, CDR2 SYDVKM. V lost 2 bases and J 3 bases, leaving 7 bases between the germline ends. The CDR3 sequence is 13 residues long. CDR3 sequence (DNA): TGTGCCAGCAGTTTACAGGTATACTATGGCTACACCTTC. Translated: CASSLQVYYGYTF.

The J gene is TRBJ2-3, the V gene TRBV12-5; D is unresolved. In germline, CDR1 is LGHNT, CDR2 FRNRAP. Trimming removed 6 bases at V and 4 bases at J, with 5 bases between. CDR3 length: 11 amino acids. CDR3 protein: CASGYADTQYF. The CDR3 DNA reads TGTGCTAGTGGCTATGCAGATACGCAGTATTTT.

The chain carries TRBV7-8 and TRBJ2-5, with D unclear. Germline V gene data show CDR1 as SGHVS and CDR2 as FQNEAQ. V lost 6 bases, J lost 1 base, and 6 bases lay in between. CDR3 length: 12 amino acids. The CDR3 DNA sequence: TGTGCCAGCAGGCGACGCCAAGAGACCCAGTACTTC. It specifies CASRRRQETQYF.

This clone has more than one count but fewer than ten. This chain joins TRBV14 and TRBJ1-1, with TRBD1 as a possible D gene (6 bases). V gave up 2 bases and J gave up 7 bases, with 17 bases separating them. Germline V gene data show CDR1 as SGHDN and CDR2 as FVKESK. The CDR3 is 15 residues long. CDR3 sequence: CASSQTGTRLREAFF. DNA of the CDR3: TGTGCCAGCAGCCAAACCGGGACACGTTTGCGTGAAGCTTTCTTT.

This chain links TRBV15 with TRBJ2-1; D perhaps matches TRBD2 (5 bases). The CDR3 has 18 amino acids. Germline CDR1 is LNHNV and CDR2 is YYDKDF (reference sequence). Between the trimmed V and J ends, which lost 0 bases and 2 bases, there was a span of 17 bases. The CDR3 DNA follows: TGTGCCACCAGCAGAGATGTTGGTAGGAGGTCTCCCTACAATGAGCAGTTCTTC. It yields the protein CATSRDVGRRSPYNEQFF.

The chain couples TRBV14 to TRBJ1-4; 8 nucleotides agree with TRBD1. The junction had 9 bases not matched to a gene; V was cut back by 4 bases and J by 14 bases. Germline CDR1 reads SGHDN; CDR2 reads FVKESK. The CDR3 length is 13 residues. CDR3 coding DNA: TGTGCCAGCAGCCTAGGGACAGGAGGGAATCTGTTTTTT. Translation gives CASSLGTGGNLFF.

This chain uses TRBV5-1 with TRBJ2-2; D perhaps matches TRBD2 (7 bases). In germline, CDR1 is SGHRS, CDR2 YFSETQ. The V end lost 4 bases, the J end lost 4 bases, and 17 bases lay between the germline ends. This CDR3 is 16 amino acids long. CDR3 region: CASSEGGGRSTGELFF. CDR3 coding DNA: TGCGCCAGCAGCGAGGGGGGCGGGAGAAGCACCGGGGAGCTGTTTTTT.

The V gene is TRBV18, the J gene TRBJ1-3, with 7 bases that match TRBD1. V lost 2 bases to trimming and J lost 4 bases; unmatched junction nucleotides: 5. Germline loops: CDR1 KGHSH, CDR2 LQKENI. CDR3 size: 15 residues. CDR3 nucleotides: TGTGCCAGCTCACCAGCGACAGGGAGCGGAAACACCATATATTTT. Translation: CASSPATGSGNTIYF.

The chain has TRBV7-9 and TRBJ2-2; 7 bases fit TRBD2. V gave up 1 base and J gave up 7 bases; unmatched junction bases: 9. The germline gives CDR1 SEHNR, CDR2 FQNEAQ (reference sequence). This CDR3 comprises 16 residues. CDR3 loop: CASSLERGGSGGELFF. The CDR3, as DNA: TGTGCCAGCAGCTTAGAACGTGGCGGGAGCGGCGGGGAGCTGTTTTTT.

V and J are TRBV3-1 (or the pseudogene TRBV3-2) and TRBJ2-5; D is possibly TRBD1 (6 bases). The CDR3 loop spans 16 amino acids. Germline CDR1 LGHDT, CDR2 YNNKEL (reference sequence). V was clipped by 1 base and J by 9 bases, with 21 bases between them. CDR3 sequence reads: CASSQVTKGHPLPQYF. CDR3 in DNA: TGTGCCAGCAGCCAAGTAACTAAGGGACACCCTCTTCCCCAGTACTTC.

The gene calls are TRBV2 and TRBJ2-1; D may be TRBD2 (6 bases). The germline CDR1 and CDR2 sequences are SNHLY and FYNNEI. Trimming took off 1 base at V and 4 bases at J, with 11 bases between the two ends. The CDR3 totals 15 residues. CDR3: CASSEVDGRYNEQFF. The CDR3 nucleotides read TGTGCCAGCAGTGAAGTGGACGGGAGATACAATGAGCAGTTCTTC.

V usage is TRBV9 and J usage is TRBJ1-3, with 7 bases lining up with TRBD1. Trimming took 4 bases from V and 3 from J; bases not matched to a gene: 10. The CDR3 length is 16 residues. Germline CDR1 reads SGDLS; CDR2 reads YYNGEE. Here the CDR3 reads CASSKGGRGLGNTIYF. As DNA, the CDR3 is TGTGCCAGCAGCAAAGGGGGCAGGGGTCTTGGAAACACCATATATTTT. The entire variable domain, with the rest obtained from reference TRBV9 and TRBJ1-3, is as follows: DSGVTQTPKHLITATGQRVTLRCSPRSGDLSVYWYQQSLDQGLQFLIQYYNGEERAKGNILERFSAQQFPDLHSELNLSSLELGDSALYFCASSKGGRGLGNTIYFGEGSWLTVV.

The chain recombines TRBV2 with TRBJ2-1; 8 bases line up with TRBD2. The V segment lost 5 bases and the J segment 4 bases; nucleotides outside the gene matches: 13. The length of the CDR3 is 17 residues. Germline CDR1 SNHLY, CDR2 FYNNEI. CDR3 sequence: CASSLTGGKGPYNEQFF. CDR3 nucleotide sequence: TGTGCCAGCAGTTTGACGGGGGGGAAGGGACCGTACAATGAGCAGTTCTTC.

The V call is TRBV6-5, the J call TRBJ1-4, with D possibly being TRBD1 (5 bases). V lost 6 bases and J lost 6, with 14 bases in between. The CDR3 spans 14 residues. Germline lookup yields CDR1 MNHEY and CDR2 SVGAGI. Here the CDR3 DNA reads TGTGCCAGCAGACCGACAGCCACCCATGAAAAACTGTTTTTT. It is translated as CASRPTATHEKLFF.

This chain links TRBV6-1 with TRBJ1-3; unclear D gene. The ends were cut back, 2 bases at V and 7 bases at J, with 18 bases in the middle. In germline, CDR1 is MNHNS, CDR2 SASEGT. The CDR3 extends over 16 amino acids. The CDR3 region is CASSERSGNVRNTIYF. The CDR3, as DNA: TGTGCCAGCAGTGAAAGGTCGGGAAACGTTCGGAACACCATATATTTT.